Shown below are 21 T cell receptor beta chains from a single sample sequenced in a study of breast tumors, draining lymph nodes, adjacent tissues. The lymph nodes were axillary draining lymph nodes from breast cancer patients. TCRdb redid the calling of the multiplex PCR reads with MiXCR, one entry per CDR3 protein. The data show about 230,000 distinct CDR3 sequences, with about 34% seen just once and about 1.4% held by the top ten. Sequencing used axillary lymph node tissue. The receptors come from a female donor with breast cancer. Some clones in this sample may be carry-over from other donors' samples.

Only a few counts were recorded for this clonotype. The DNA is omitted, as the CDR3 cannot be located on it reliably, and the CDR3 follows TCRdb's listing. This chain's CDR3 is CASSFLAAYEQYF. The chain couples TRBV6-2 or TRBV6-3 to TRBJ2-7. The CDR3 length is 13 residues, termini included. CDR1 MNHEY and CDR2 SVGEGT come from the germline V gene.

This clonotype came up many times. One end of the junction fails to match germline, which may point to a read error. The chain is built from TRBV7-2 and TRBJ2-5; TRBD2 matches at 12 bases. The germline CDR1 and CDR2 sequences are SGHTA and FQGNSA. CDR3 length equals 12 residues. The CDR3 region is CASSLGLAGVDF. CDR3 nucleotides: TGTGCCAGCAGCTTAGGACTAGCGGGAGTGGACTTC. Full variable domain (rest looked up from reference TRBV7-2 and TRBJ2-5): GAGVSQSPSNKVTEKGKDVELRCDPISGHTALYWYRQSLGQGLEFLIYFQGNSAPDKSGLPSDRFSAERTGGSVSTLTIQRTQQEDSAVYLCASSLGLAGVDFGPGTRLLVL.

The chain links TRBV5-1 to TRBJ1-2; TRBD1 aligns across 9 bases. V was pared by 3 bases and J by 6 bases, with 6 bases of the junction left unmatched. In germline, CDR1 is SGHRS, CDR2 YFSETQ. This CDR3 has 14 residues. For the CDR3, the DNA is TGCGCCAGCAGCTGGGGACAGGGCACGGATGGCTACACCTTC. This translates into CASSWGQGTDGYTF.

The chain combines TRBV4-1 with TRBJ2-5; TRBD2 matches 11 bases. V lost 5 bases to trimming and J lost 2 bases; unmatched junction nucleotides: 7. CDR3 size: 16 residues. Germline loops: CDR1 MGHRA, CDR2 YSYEKL. In DNA form, the CDR3 reads TGCGCCAGCAGCGATCTAGCGGGAGGTTCTCAAGAGACCCAGTACTTC. The encoded protein is CASSDLAGGSQETQYF.

A few counts support this clonotype. Given a much more abundant clone one base away, this may be a read error. The gene calls are TRBV11-2 and TRBJ2-3, with D possibly matching TRBD2 (5 bases). Germline values: CDR1 SGHAT, CDR2 FQNNGV. V lost 5 bases, J lost 0 bases, and 21 bases lay in between. The CDR3 extends over 18 amino acids. CDR3 bases: TGTGCCAGCAGCCCACGGGGAAGCGCGAGGCTAAGCACAGATACGCAGTATTTT. Translated, it gives CASSPRGSARLSTDTQYF.

CDR3 sequence (DNA): TGCGCCAGCAGCCTCACTAGCGCTATCGACACCCAGTACTTC. Translating it yields CASSLTSAIDTQYF. The V and J genes are TRBV5-1 and TRBJ2-5; TRBD2 matches at 7 bases. CDR3 length: 14 amino acids. Trimming at V came to 4 bases and at J to 8 bases, leaving 11 bases not matched to a gene. Germline V gene data show CDR1 as SGHRS and CDR2 as YFSETQ.

This chain joins TRBV6-6 and TRBJ1-1; 8 bases agree with TRBD1. The germline gives CDR1 MNHNY, CDR2 SVGAGI (reference sequence). The trim removed 5 bases at V and 5 bases at J, leaving 13 bases unmatched. CDR3 length: 16 residues. This CDR3 is CASSHPPDRVRTEAFF. CDR3 DNA sequence: TGTGCCAGCAGTCACCCCCCGGACAGGGTGAGGACTGAAGCTTTCTTT.

The chain joins TRBV7-3 to TRBJ2-1; no definite D call. Deletions cut 5 bases from V and 0 bases from J, with 14 bases between. This CDR3 region has 16 residues. In germline, CDR1 is SGHTA, CDR2 FQGTGA. CDR3 sequence (DNA): TGTGCCAGCAGCCCTAAGGCCGCAAGCTCCTACAATGAGCAGTTCTTC. This translates into CASSPKAASSYNEQFF. The full variable domain, completed using reference TRBV7-3 and TRBJ2-1, is GAGVSQTPSNKVTEKGKYVELRCDPISGHTALYWYRQSLGQGPEFLIYFQGTGAADDSGLPNDRFFAVRPEGSVSTLKIQRTERGDSAVYLCASSPKAASSYNEQFFGPGTRLTVL.

Ten or more counts support this clonotype. The chain carries TRBV5-1 and TRBJ2-7; 12 positions match TRBD2. Germline lookup yields CDR1 SGHRS and CDR2 YFSETQ. The CDR3 is 17 amino acids. V gave up 4 bases and J gave up 7 bases; unmatched junction bases: 15. DNA of the CDR3: TGCGCCAGCAGCCCCCGGACTAGCGGGGCTACGAGAGGGGAGCAGTACTTC. Its translation: CASSPRTSGATRGEQYF.

The sample holds a few counts of this clonotype. The chain is built from TRBV10-1 and TRBJ2-1, with 7 positions matching TRBD2. This CDR3 contains 15 residues. V gave up 2 bases and J gave up 3 bases; unmatched junction bases: 4. Germline values: CDR1 WNHNN, CDR2 SYGVQD (reference sequence). The CDR3 nucleotides read TGCGCCAGCAGTGAGGGGGCTAGCGGCTACAATGAGCAGTTCTTC. Translated: CASSEGASGYNEQFF.

This clonotype was seen just once. The gene calls are TRBV7-8 and TRBJ2-6, with D uncertain. This CDR3 has 14 amino acids. The V end was cut by 5 bases, the J end by 4 bases, with 9 bases between. Per germline, CDR1 SGHVS and CDR2 FQNEAQ. The CDR3 sequence: CASSPRSGANVLTF. CDR3 in DNA: TGTGCCAGCAGCCCGAGGAGCGGGGCCAACGTCCTGACTTTC. Full variable domain (remainder filled in from reference TRBV7-8 and TRBJ2-6): GAGVSQSPRYKVAKRGQDVALRCDPISGHVSLFWYQQALGQGPEFLTYFQNEAQLDKSGLPSDRFFAERPEGSVSTLKIQRTQQEDSAVYLCASSPRSGANVLTFGAGSRLTVL.

In this sample, this clonotype turned up many times. This CDR3 is CASSPEISRDGYVYEQYF. The CDR3 nucleotides read TGTGCCAGCAGCCCTGAAATCTCCCGGGACGGTTACGTCTACGAGCAGTACTTC. The V gene is TRBV7-9, the J gene TRBJ2-7; D possibly uses TRBD1 or TRBD2 (5 bases each). V gave up 5 bases and J gave up 3 bases, with 26 bases separating them. The CDR3 consists of 18 residues. The germline V gene encodes CDR1 SEHNR and CDR2 FQNEAQ (reference sequence).

As concerns this clonotype: A much larger clone lies a single base off, so this may be a read error. The V call is TRBV5-1, the J call TRBJ1-4; D unresolved. The CDR3 contains 14 residues. Germline values: CDR1 SGHRS, CDR2 YFSETQ. The DNA for the CDR3 is TGCGCCGGCAGCTTGAACAGCATTAATGAAAAACTGTTTTTT. This translates into CAGSLNSINEKLFF.

This clonotype occurred many times. V usage is TRBV2 and J usage is TRBJ2-6; D not certain. The CDR3 sequence is 15 residues long. V was trimmed by 4 bases and J by 0 bases, leaving 7 bases between them. Germline V CDR1 and CDR2: SNHLY, FYNNEI. The CDR3 bases are TGTGCCAGCAGTGGACCGCACTCTGGGGCCAACGTCCTGACTTTC. Encoded protein: CASSGPHSGANVLTF.

This rearrangement joins TRBV9 to TRBJ2-1; D not certain. Trimming removed 7 bases from V and 7 bases from J, with 24 bases in between. This CDR3 spans 16 amino acids. The germline V gene has CDR1 SGDLS and CDR2 YYNGEE. In DNA form, the CDR3 reads TGTGCCAGCTCACCACCCGCCACTTACATCGGGAATGAGCAGTTCTTC. Protein sequence: CASSPPATYIGNEQFF. Full variable domain (rest looked up from reference TRBV9 and TRBJ2-1): DSGVTQTPKHLITATGQRVTLRCSPRSGDLSVYWYQQSLDQGLQFLIQYYNGEERAKGNILERFSAQQFPDLHSELNLSSLELGDSALYFCASSPPATYIGNEQFFGPGTRLTVL.

The gene calls are TRBV7-6 and TRBJ2-1, with 8 bases aligning to TRBD1. V shed 9 bases, J shed 7 bases, and the junction held 11 bases outside the gene matches. Germline V gene sequence: CDR1 SGHVS, CDR2 FNYEAQ. The CDR3 is 14 residues long. DNA of the CDR3: TGTGCCAGGGTGTTCAGGACAGGGCAAAATGAGCAGTTCTTC. Amino acid sequence: CARVFRTGQNEQFF.

Details on this clonotype: With a much larger clone just one base away, this may be a read error. J is TRBJ1-1 and V is TRBV19; D perhaps matches TRBD1 (5 bases). The germline gives CDR1 LNHDA, CDR2 SQIVND (reference sequence). Trimming pared 4 bases from V and 1 base from J, leaving 10 bases between. CDR3 length: 14 amino acids. In nucleotides, the CDR3 is TGTGCCAGTAGTACCGGGACGGCGAACACTGAAGCTTTCTTT. Amino acids: CASSTGTANTEAFF.

Comments on this clonotype: A clone one base away is much larger, so this may be a read error. V usage is TRBV4-3 and J usage is TRBJ2-4; the match to TRBD2 covers 12 bases. The germline V gene encodes CDR1 LGHNA and CDR2 YSLEER. The CDR3 is 13 amino acids. V shed 0 bases, J shed 12 bases, and the junction held 0 bases outside the gene matches. In DNA form, the CDR3 reads TGCGCCAGCAGCCAAGAGACTAGCGGGGGTCAGTACTTC. It encodes CASSQETSGGQYF.

In its sample, this clonotype was seen many times. This chain joins TRBV7-8 and TRBJ2-1; 12 bases match TRBD2. V gave up 5 bases and J gave up 3 bases; unmatched junction bases: 11. This CDR3 contains 18 residues. Germline lookup yields CDR1 SGHVS and CDR2 FQNEAQ. The CDR3 reads CASSPPGWTSGNYNEQFF. For the CDR3, the DNA is TGTGCCAGCAGCCCGCCCGGTTGGACTAGCGGGAACTACAATGAGCAGTTCTTC.

This clonotype was detected many times. The chain carries TRBV9 and TRBJ1-2; a possible D gene is TRBD1 (5 bases). This CDR3 comprises 13 residues. Germline assignment: CDR1 SGDLS and CDR2 YYNGEE. Deletions cut 2 bases from V and 7 bases from J, with 12 bases between. CDR3 coding DNA: TGTGCCAGCAGCGTTGGAGGGGCGGGTGGCTACACCTTC. It yields the protein CASSVGGAGGYTF. The entire variable domain, with the rest obtained from reference TRBV9 and TRBJ1-2, is as follows: DSGVTQTPKHLITATGQRVTLRCSPRSGDLSVYWYQQSLDQGLQFLIQYYNGEERAKGNILERFSAQQFPDLHSELNLSSLELGDSALYFCASSVGGAGGYTFGSGTRLTVV.

Details on this clonotype: A much larger clone is a single base away; this may be a read error. This CDR3 is missing its conserved last phenylalanine or tryptophan, likely due to a read error. V usage is TRBV7-7 and J usage is TRBJ2-5; 9 positions match TRBD2. Germline values: CDR1 SSHAT, CDR2 FNYEAQ (reference sequence). This CDR3 has 14 amino acids. The CDR3 nucleotides read TGTGCTAGCAGCTTAGCTAGCGGGGCCAAGACCCAGTACCTC. The encoded protein is CASSLASGAKTQYL.